The 24 T cell receptor beta chains reported below all come from one sample, sequenced in a study of Ad26.COV2.S vaccination and SARS-CoV-2 variants. The treatment denotes: around 19 received Ad26.COV2.S at low or high dose, single or two shots; 5 received placebo; per-sample allocation not given. Sampling was performed 63 days after the first vaccine or placebo injection. Clones were sequenced by immunoSEQ multiplex PCR, and TCRdb holds only the in-frame ones, with some missing. The repertoire holds around 450,000 clones, 88% seen once, with roughly 4% in the top ten. Here the sequenced sample was peripheral blood, taken in a trial of Ad26.COV2.S vaccine versus placebo. The receptors shown here come from a person aged 18 to 65 who received the Ad26.COV2.S COVID-19 vaccine or a placebo.

In its sample, this clone was seen a few times. The chain is built from TRBV29-1 and TRBJ1-1, with D uncertain. The V gene's germline CDR1 is SQVTM and CDR2 ANQGSEA. V was pared by 3 bases and J by 1 base, with 9 bases between. The CDR3 has 13 residues. The CDR3 loop reads CSVDLGQNTEAFF. The CDR3 coding sequence is TGCAGCGTTGATTTAGGTCAGAACACTGAAGCTTTCTTT. Filled out from reference TRBV29-1 and TRBJ1-1, the complete variable domain reads SAVISQKPSRDICQRGTSLTIQCQVDSQVTMMFWYRQQPGQSLTLIATANQGSEATYESGFVIDKFPISRPNLTFSTLTVSNMSPEDSSIYLCSVDLGQNTEAFFGQGTRLTVV.

The chain is built from TRBV19 and TRBJ2-7, with TRBD1 matching over 11 bases. The CDR3 is made up of 13 amino acids. Germline V CDR1 and CDR2: LNHDA, SQIVND (reference sequence). J was trimmed by 5 bases and V by 4 bases; bases with no gene match: 1. The CDR3 DNA follows: TGTGCCAGTAGTAGGGACAGGGGGGACGAGCAGTACTTC. Translated: CASSRDRGDEQYF.

The chain couples TRBV7-2 to TRBJ2-3, with 12 positions matching TRBD2. CDR1 is SGHTA, CDR2 FQGNSA, per germline. The ends lost 5 bases at V and 5 bases at J; junction bases unmatched: 8. CDR3 length: 16 residues. CDR3 coding DNA: TGTGCCAGCAGCAAAACTAGCGGGGGGTTTGGAGATACGCAGTATTTT. Encoded protein: CASSKTSGGFGDTQYF.

J is TRBJ1-2 and V is TRBV30; D might be TRBD1 (6 bases). Germline CDR1 GTSNPN, CDR2 SVGIG (reference sequence). V was shortened by 2 bases and J by 5 bases, with 18 bases between the two germline ends. The CDR3 runs to 15 residues. The CDR3 DNA reads TGTGCCTGGAGTAGAGGGGGAGGGCAGGGATATGGCTACACCTTC. Protein: CAWSRGGGQGYGYTF.

This chain links TRBV7-6 with TRBJ2-1; 9 positions agree with TRBD2. CDR3 size: 16 residues. The ends lost 2 bases at V and 7 bases at J; junction bases unmatched: 9. Germline CDR1 reads SGHVS; CDR2 reads FNYEAQ. The CDR3 DNA reads as TGTGCCAGCAGCTTATTGGTTGGTAGCGGGGGAAATGAGCAGTTCTTC. Its protein product is CASSLLVGSGGNEQFF.

CDR3 sequence reads: CATGGKNRGPYEQYF. The CDR3 DNA sequence: TGTGCCACGGGGGGAAAGAACAGGGGGCCCTACGAGCAGTACTTC. The V call is TRBV24-1, the J call TRBJ2-7, with TRBD1 matching 9 bases. With V trimmed by 10 bases and J by 2 bases, 11 bases remained unmatched. CDR3 length: 15 residues. Per the germline V gene, CDR1 is KGHDR and CDR2 is SFDVKD.

The chain joins TRBV2 to TRBJ1-5; D call uncertain. V shed 4 bases and J shed 2 bases, with 15 bases lying between them. CDR1 SNHLY and CDR2 FYNNEI come from the germline V gene. The CDR3 consists of 16 residues. CDR3: CASSVSPETGNQPQHF. CDR3 bases: TGTGCCAGCAGTGTTAGCCCCGAGACGGGCAATCAGCCCCAGCATTTT.

This sequence joins TRBV25-1 and TRBJ1-1, with D unclear. The germline V and J ends were trimmed by 6 bases and 6 bases, with 8 bases remaining between them. Germline V gene data show CDR1 as MGHDK and CDR2 as SYGVNS. The CDR3 is 11 residues long. The CDR3 DNA is TGTGCCAGCAGCCTCACGGCTGAAGCTTTCTTT. Its translation is CASSLTAEAFF.

This sequence joins TRBV30 and TRBJ1-2; 9 nucleotides match TRBD1. CDR1 is GTSNPN, CDR2 SVGIG, per germline (reference sequence). This CDR3 spans 15 amino acids. V was clipped by 2 bases and J by 4 bases; unmatched bases: 8. CDR3 nucleotide sequence: TGTGCCTGGAGTAGGTCCGGGACAGGGAGCTATGGCTACACCTTC. This encodes CAWSRSGTGSYGYTF.

V usage is TRBV2 and J usage is TRBJ2-7; 8 bases match TRBD1. V gave up 6 bases and J gave up 7 bases; unmatched junction bases: 8. The CDR3 runs 13 residues. CDR1 and CDR2 from the germline V gene are SNHLY and FYNNEI. As DNA, the CDR3 is TGTGCCAGCAGGCAGGGGGCAACGGTAGAGCAGTACTTC. It encodes CASRQGATVEQYF.

The table lists this clone with a count of one. The chain combines TRBV5-1 with TRBJ2-7, with D uncertain. CDR3 length: 14 amino acids. Germline V gives CDR1 SGHRS, CDR2 YFSETQ. Deletions cut 0 bases from V and 0 bases from J, with 7 bases between. The CDR3 DNA reads TGCGCCAGCAGCTTGGGTACCATCTCCTACGAGCAGTACTTC. Amino acid sequence: CASSLGTISYEQYF.

The chain couples TRBV13 to TRBJ2-3; the match to TRBD1 covers 7 bases. This CDR3 is built from 15 residues. V shed 2 bases and J 0 bases; nucleotides not matched to a gene: 2. The germline gives CDR1 PRHDT, CDR2 FYEKMQ (reference sequence). The CDR3 region is CASSLMGQSTDTQYF. In DNA, the CDR3 is TGTGCCAGCAGCTTAATGGGACAGAGCACAGATACGCAGTATTTT.

The chain employs TRBV9 and TRBJ1-1, with unresolved D. The V end lost 0 bases, the J end lost 1 base, and 4 bases lay between the germline ends. Germline CDR1 SGDLS, CDR2 YYNGEE. The CDR3 consists of 13 residues. CDR3 sequence reads: CASSVETNTEAFF. Here the CDR3 DNA reads TGTGCCAGCAGCGTAGAGACGAACACTGAAGCTTTCTTT. Full variable domain (missing parts from reference TRBV9 and TRBJ1-1): DSGVTQTPKHLITATGQRVTLRCSPRSGDLSVYWYQQSLDQGLQFLIQYYNGEERAKGNILERFSAQQFPDLHSELNLSSLELGDSALYFCASSVETNTEAFFGQGTRLTVV.

This chain uses TRBV2 with TRBJ1-1; D is ambiguous. The length of the CDR3 is 11 residues. The V gene's germline CDR1 is SNHLY and CDR2 FYNNEI. V was clipped by 8 bases and J by 3 bases, with 7 bases between them. This CDR3 is CASSGHTEAFF. The CDR3, as DNA: TGTGCCAGCTCGGGCCACACTGAAGCTTTCTTT. Complete variable domain (other parts from reference TRBV2 and TRBJ1-1): EPEVTQTPSHQVTQMGQEVILRCVPISNHLYFYWYRQILGQKVEFLVSFYNNEISEKSEIFDDQFSVERPDGSNFTLKIRSTKLEDSAMYFCASSGHTEAFFGQGTRLTVV.

V is TRBV5-1 and J is TRBJ1-4, with TRBD1 as a possible D gene (5 bases). The germline V gene encodes CDR1 SGHRS and CDR2 YFSETQ. CDR3 length equals 15 residues. Trimming pared 0 bases from V and 5 bases from J, leaving 11 bases between. CDR3 DNA sequence: TGCGCCAGCAGCTTGGAAGGACAAGGGAATGAAAAACTGTTTTTT. Translation gives CASSLEGQGNEKLFF.

The rearrangement uses TRBV3-1 (or the pseudogene TRBV3-2) and TRBJ2-7; D may be TRBD1 (6 bases). Trimming removed 5 bases from V and 4 bases from J, with 6 bases in between. Germline V CDR1 and CDR2: LGHDT, YNNKEL (reference sequence). CDR3 length: 11 residues. The CDR3 DNA reads as TGTGCCAGCAGCACAGGGTACGAGCAGTACTTC. This sequence encodes CASSTGYEQYF.

The rearrangement links TRBV6-2 or TRBV6-3 to TRBJ2-5; D unclear. In germline, CDR1 is MNHEY, CDR2 SVGEGT. V lost 4 bases to trimming and J lost 11 bases, with 11 bases between them. The CDR3 consists of 11 residues. This chain's CDR3 is CASSWVRSQYF. In DNA form, the CDR3 reads TGTGCCAGCAGTTGGGTGCGGAGTCAGTACTTC.

Points on this clone: Other DNA sequences in this sample translate to the same CDR3. This rearrangement joins TRBV5-1 to TRBJ2-7, with 10 bases identical to TRBD1. J gave up 1 base and V 0 bases, and 1 base lay outside the gene matches. The germline V gene has CDR1 SGHRS and CDR2 YFSETQ. The CDR3 contains 15 residues. This chain's CDR3 is CASSLGQGASYEQYF. The CDR3 bases are TGCGCCAGCAGCTTGGGACAGGGGGCGTCCTACGAGCAGTACTTC.

This chain connects TRBV29-1 to TRBJ1-4; maybe TRBD1 (5 bases). The CDR3 totals 14 residues. V lost 7 bases and J 8 bases, leaving 20 bases between the germline ends. Germline V gives CDR1 SQVTM, CDR2 ANQGSEA. CDR3 region: CSARGGAGGEKLFF. DNA of the CDR3: TGCAGCGCCAGAGGAGGGGCTGGCGGAGAAAAACTGTTTTTT.

The gene calls are TRBV11-2 and TRBJ2-7; D possibly matches TRBD1 or TRBD2 (5 bases each). V lost 5 bases and J 3 bases, leaving 11 bases between the germline ends. The CDR3 runs to 13 residues. Looked up from germline, CDR1 is SGHAT and CDR2 is FQNNGV. As DNA, the CDR3 is TGTGCCAGCAGCCGGGGCGTGAACTACGAGCAGTACTTC. Translated: CASSRGVNYEQYF.

A single count supports this clone. J is TRBJ2-2 and V is TRBV11-2, with TRBD1 matching 9 bases. The CDR3 is 16 amino acids. Germline V gene sequence: CDR1 SGHAT, CDR2 FQNNGV. The V segment lost 5 bases and the J segment 5 bases; nucleotides outside the gene matches: 9. For the CDR3, the DNA is TGTGCCAGCAGCACAGTACAGGGGGCAGGAACCGGGGAGCTGTTTTTT. This sequence encodes CASSTVQGAGTGELFF.

The V call is TRBV4-1, the J call TRBJ2-6; D is unresolved. V was trimmed by 5 bases and J by 2 bases, leaving 10 bases between them. This CDR3 is 15 amino acids long. Germline V gene data show CDR1 as MGHRA and CDR2 as YSYEKL. In nucleotides, the CDR3 is TGCGCCAGCAGCGTAACCCCTCCTGGGGCCAACGTCCTGACTTTC. Protein sequence: CASSVTPPGANVLTF.

The rearrangement uses TRBV5-4 and TRBJ1-6; tentatively, D is TRBD1 (6 bases). V shed 3 bases and J shed 2 bases, with 12 bases lying between them. CDR1 SGHNT and CDR2 YYREEE come from the germline V gene (reference sequence). The CDR3 is made up of 16 amino acids. The CDR3 coding sequence is TGTGCCAGCAGCTCCGACAGGAAAGCCTATAATTCACCCCTCCACTTT. Translation: CASSSDRKAYNSPLHF.

The chain uses TRBV29-1 and TRBJ2-5; 8 nucleotides match TRBD1. V shed 7 bases, J shed 3 bases, and the junction held 19 bases outside the gene matches. This CDR3 contains 17 residues. The germline V gene has CDR1 SQVTM and CDR2 ANQGSEA. In DNA form, the CDR3 reads TGCAGCGCCAGCGACAGGGGTCAAGAATTCTCCAAAGAGACCCAGTACTTC. Encoded protein: CSASDRGQEFSKETQYF. Drawing the rest from reference TRBV29-1 and TRBJ2-5, the complete variable domain is SAVISQKPSRDICQRGTSLTIQCQVDSQVTMMFWYRQQPGQSLTLIATANQGSEATYESGFVIDKFPISRPNLTFSTLTVSNMSPEDSSIYLCSASDRGQEFSKETQYFGPGTRLLVL.